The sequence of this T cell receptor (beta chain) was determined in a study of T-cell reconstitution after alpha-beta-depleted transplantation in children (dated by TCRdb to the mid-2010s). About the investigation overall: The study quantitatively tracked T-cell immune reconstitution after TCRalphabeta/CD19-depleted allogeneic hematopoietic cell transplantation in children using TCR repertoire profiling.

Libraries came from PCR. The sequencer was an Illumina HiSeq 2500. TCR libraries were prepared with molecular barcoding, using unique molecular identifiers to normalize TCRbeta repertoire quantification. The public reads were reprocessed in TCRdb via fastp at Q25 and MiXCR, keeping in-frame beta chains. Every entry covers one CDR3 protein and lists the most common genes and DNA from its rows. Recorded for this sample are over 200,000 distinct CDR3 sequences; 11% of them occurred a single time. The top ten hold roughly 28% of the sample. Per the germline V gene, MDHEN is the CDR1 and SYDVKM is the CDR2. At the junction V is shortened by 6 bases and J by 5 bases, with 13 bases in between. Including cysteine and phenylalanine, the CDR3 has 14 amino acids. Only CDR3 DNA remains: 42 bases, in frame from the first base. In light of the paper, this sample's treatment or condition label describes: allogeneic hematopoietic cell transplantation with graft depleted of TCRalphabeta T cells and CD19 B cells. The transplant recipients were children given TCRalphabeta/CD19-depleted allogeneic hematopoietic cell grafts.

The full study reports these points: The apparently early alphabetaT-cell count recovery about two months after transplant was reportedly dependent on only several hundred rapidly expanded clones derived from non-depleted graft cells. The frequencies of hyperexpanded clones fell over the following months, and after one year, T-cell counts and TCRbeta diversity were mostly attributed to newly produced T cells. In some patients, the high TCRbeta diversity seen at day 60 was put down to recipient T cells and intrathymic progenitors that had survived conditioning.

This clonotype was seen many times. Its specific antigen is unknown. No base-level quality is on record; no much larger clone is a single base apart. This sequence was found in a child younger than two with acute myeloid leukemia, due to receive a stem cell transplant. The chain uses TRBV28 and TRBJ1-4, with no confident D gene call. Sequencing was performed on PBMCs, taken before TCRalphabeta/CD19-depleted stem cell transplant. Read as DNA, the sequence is TGTGCCAGCAGCCTGGACGTCCTCAATGAAAAACTGTTTTTT. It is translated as CASSLDVLNEKLFF. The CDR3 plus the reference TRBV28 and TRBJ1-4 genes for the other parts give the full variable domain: DVKVTQSSRYLVKRTGEKVFLECVQDMDHENMFWYRQDPGLGLRLIYFSYDVKMKEKGDIPEGYSVSREKKERFSLILESASTNQTSMYLCASSLDVLNEKLFFGSGTQLSVL.